The following is a T cell receptor (beta chain) sequence with its context. As yet, its antigen is unknown. The data are from a study of response to subunit inactivated influenza vaccine. Regarding the study as a whole: There was a suggestion from the authors that each seasonal influenza vaccination recruits few new T cells.

The CDR3 is 14 amino acids. Germline CDR1 MNHEY, CDR2 SMNVEV (reference sequence). V gave up 5 bases and J gave up 7 bases, with 14 bases separating them. TCRdb fed the RT-PCR reads into MiXCR, producing one record per CDR3 protein. Of 600,000 to 700,000 distinct CDR3 sequences in the sample, 11% to 15% were seen once. This material consisted of PBMCs from blood, taken 14 to 15 days before vaccination. The sequence came from a man in his fifties or sixties who received an inactivated influenza vaccine. V and J are TRBV27 and TRBJ1-4, with D possibly being TRBD1 (5 bases). In DNA form, the CDR3 reads TGTGCCAGCAGTAAACTCCAGGGACGTGAAAAACTGTTTTTT. Its protein product is CASSKLQGREKLFF.